Sequencing of this T cell receptor beta chain was carried out in a study of cytomegalovirus exposure and HLA in healthy donors. At the level of the study: Early release data held around 82 million unique TCRs from HLA-typed donors. Study-wide results and caveats: Later on, analysis showed that most CMV-associated TCR beta chains appeared to be HLA-restricted. A missense variant in DCLRE1C was later tied to TCR beta V- and J-gene trimming.

PCR involved 60 Vbeta and 13 Jbeta primers. Sequencing was performed with immunoSEQ multiplex PCR; in TCRdb, only in-frame clones are kept and a portion is missing. The table records some 90,000 clones, 70% to 85% of them present only once. This CDR3 is 16 amino acids long. V was pared by 7 bases and J by 2 bases, with 19 bases between. Germline V gives CDR1 SGHVS, CDR2 FNYEAQ. In this sample, this clone turned up once. Its antigen is currently unknown. This receptor was obtained from a human donor in good health. The rearrangement joins TRBV7-6 to TRBJ2-3; tentatively, D is TRBD2 (7 bases). The sequencing input was PBMCs. The DNA for the CDR3 is TGTGCCAGCACTCCCCGGTGGGCGGGGGCCACAGATACGCAGTATTTT. Protein product: CASTPRWAGATDTQYF.